What follows are 2 T cell receptor beta chains derived from one specimen sequenced in a study of identifying expanded T cells in peripheral blood. Measured with immunoSEQ multiplex PCR; TCRdb has only the in-frame clones, and not every one. The sample has 110,000 or so clones, roughly 90% seen once. The material sequenced was blood. The receptors shown here come from a person between 18 and 75 years old in good health.

This chain connects TRBV7-9 to TRBJ2-2; D unclear. V was cut by 3 bases and J by 7 bases, with 12 bases left in between. This CDR3 comprises 14 residues. Germline CDR1 reads SEHNR; CDR2 reads FQNEAQ (reference sequence). CDR3 DNA sequence: TGTGCCAGCAGCTTCTGGCAGGCTGGCGGGGAGCTGTTTTTT. Residues: CASSFWQAGGELFF.

This clone was seen a single time. This rearrangement joins TRBV28 to TRBJ2-2, with 8 bases matching TRBD1. Germline CDR1 reads MDHEN; CDR2 reads SYDVKM. The J segment lost 4 bases and the V segment lost 9 bases, leaving 4 bases of the junction unmatched. This CDR3 is built from 13 residues. The CDR3 is CARADRATGELFF. The CDR3 nucleotides are TGTGCCAGGGCGGACAGGGCCACCGGGGAGCTGTTTTTT.